This T cell receptor (beta chain) was sequenced during a study of T cells in localized non-small cell lung cancer. Findings and limits, study-wide: Uninvolved adjacent lung had more T cell clonality than any other tissue, topping tumor.

Clones were read by immunoSEQ multiplex PCR, and TCRdb kept only the in-frame ones, dropping some. Seen here are fewer than 35,000 clones, 90% to 95% observed once, and the top ten hold more than 0.7%. For this clone: Its specificity is not known.

The V gene end was trimmed by 6 bases and the J gene end by 2 bases; junction bases not matched to a gene: 8. Germline V gene lookup returns CDR1 SQVTM and CDR2 ANQGSEA. This CDR3 comprises 14 residues. The input for sequencing was peripheral blood, taken before any cancer treatment. The receptor comes from a woman aged 35 to 69 with stage I lung adenocarcinoma. V usage is TRBV29-1 and J usage is TRBJ2-7; 9 positions match TRBD2. The CDR3 reads CSVVGGLAPYEQYF. The CDR3 DNA reads as TGCAGCGTGGTGGGGGGACTAGCTCCCTACGAGCAGTACTTC.